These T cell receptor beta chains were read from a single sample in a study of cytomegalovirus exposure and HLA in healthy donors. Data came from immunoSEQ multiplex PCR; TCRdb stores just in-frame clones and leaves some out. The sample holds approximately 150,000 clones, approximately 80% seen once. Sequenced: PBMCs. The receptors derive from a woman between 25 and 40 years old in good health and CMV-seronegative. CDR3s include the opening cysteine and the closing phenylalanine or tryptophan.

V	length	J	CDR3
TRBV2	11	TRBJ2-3	CASSERDTQYF
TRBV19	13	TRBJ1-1	CATHSTGNTEAFF
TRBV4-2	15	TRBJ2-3	CASSPSGGLGDTQYF
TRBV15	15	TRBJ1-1	CATSRGSGGLTEAFF
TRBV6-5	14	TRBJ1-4	CASSPELANEKLFF
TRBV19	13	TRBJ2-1	CASREAGDVEQFF
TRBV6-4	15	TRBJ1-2	CASSVNPTANYGYTF
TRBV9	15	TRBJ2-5	CASSLYSGKEETQYF
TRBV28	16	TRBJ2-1	CASRGFVGQRYNEQFF
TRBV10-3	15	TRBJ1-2	CAIMTYGTGRYGYTF
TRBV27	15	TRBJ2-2	CASSSVTKNTGELFF
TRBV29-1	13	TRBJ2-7	CSVSTGSRHEQYF
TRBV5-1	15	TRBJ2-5	CASSLDPTGQGTQYF
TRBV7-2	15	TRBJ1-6	CASSARQGRGSPLHF
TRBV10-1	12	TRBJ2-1	CASSEGGNEQFF
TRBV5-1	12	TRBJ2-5	CASSTDQETQYF
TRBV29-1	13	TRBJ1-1	CSVGWQGTAEAFF
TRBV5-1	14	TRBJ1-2	CASSLEGANYGYTF
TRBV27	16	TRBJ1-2	CASRRGDGGTNYGYTF
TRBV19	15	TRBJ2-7	CASRGQGGLAYEQYF
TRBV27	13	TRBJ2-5	CASTGQGTETQYF
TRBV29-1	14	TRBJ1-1	CSVEDGRGSAEAFF
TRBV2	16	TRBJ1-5	CASSEKGTGRFQPQHF
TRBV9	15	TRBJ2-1	CASSVGGGRAQEQFF
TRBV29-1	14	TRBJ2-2	CSVEGRGRPGELFF
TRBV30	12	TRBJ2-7	CAWSPLTREQYF